The following is a T cell receptor (beta chain) sequence with its context. What this receptor recognizes is not known. Base-call qualities are not available, and no considerably larger clone is one nucleotide away. CDR1 and CDR2, looked up from the germline V gene, are MNHNS and SASEGT. The CDR3, from cysteine to phenylalanine, totals 17 residues. Of the read, only the CDR3 DNA is kept; its 51 bases are in frame from base 1. Deletion took 5 bases off V and 2 bases off J, with a span of 22 bases between the germline ends. One collaborating source in Seattle enrolled patients while the patients were actively infected and followed the patients over time throughout the course of disease. Collaborating institutions collected whole blood in K2EDTA tubes following their own protocols. For TCRbeta analysis, collaborators shipped samples as frozen whole blood, isolated PBMCs, or DNA extracted from either of those sample types.

TCRbeta CDR3 regions were amplified from genomic DNA by means of the immunoSEQ Assay, a bias-controlled multiplex PCR. The authors' analysis ran thus. The number of nucleated cells in each sample was estimated from the amplification of reference gene primers within the assay. To quantify the absolute abundance of each unique TCRbeta CDR3 rearrangement, sequence reads were collapsed and filtered. For each sample, productive Simpson clonality was calculated as the square root of Simpson's diversity index across productive rearrangements. Drawn from immuneACCESS, this table holds only the in-frame rearrangements with V and J called that TCRdb kept. Clones are partly lost; checked studies trace under half to an unresolved V gene and leave the rest unexplained. D and trimming were read from the DNA, whereas the V and J calls and clone size are those reported in that table. The sample table records 250,000 to 350,000 clones; 70% to 90% of these occur just once. Approximately 6.5% of the sample is taken by the ten largest.

The sample is drawn from a study of blood T cell repertoires in COVID-19 (dated by TCRdb to about 2020). At the level of the whole study: Samples from collaborators originated in the United States, Italy and Spain and spanned both the acute and convalescent phases of COVID-19. The material from the prospective study consisted of cDNA or gDNA derived from T cells, B-cell-depleted T cells, or PBMCs. Deeply sampled blood TCRbeta repertoires from subjects exposed to, actively infected with, or recovered from COVID-19 were included in the dataset. A freely available public database, intended as a resource for researchers studying the immune response to SARS-CoV-2, is where the repertoires were released. Samples came from the ongoing ImmuneRACE study (first 160 participants) plus 1,254 subjects from 6 global collaborators. A de-identified subject ID, COVID-19 status, age in years and sex were almost always included in the sample metadata. Where available, HLA class I and class II types were obtained from metadata supplied by the sample provider rather than from assay-based typing. Broader findings and caveats from the paper: The amount of clinical and demographic metadata varied by source and participant and was provided uncurated.

Source material: peripheral blood. The rearranged chain carries TRBV6-1 and TRBJ2-7, with TRBD2 tentatively as D gene (5 bases match). This sequence originates from a woman aged 45 to 65 with COVID-19, enrolled during active disease. CDR3 region: CASSKGVGSGNPYEQYF. In nucleotide form, the sequence is TGTGCCAGCAGTAAAGGTGTGGGAAGCGGTAACCCCTACGAGCAGTACTTC.